The clone carrying this TCR beta chain has only one observation. Its antigen is as yet unknown. This sample is part of a study of long-term antiretroviral therapy in people with HIV. General observations from the study: Clones showing expansion before ART dominated the repertoire at all time points. Missing from the dataset were any data on ART adherence, viral resistance or therapy changes. An increase in diversity followed ART, yet levels stayed below transplant donor controls.

The CDR3 is made up of 15 amino acids. Between the trimmed V and J ends, which lost 2 bases and 5 bases, there was a span of 14 bases. Germline lookup yields CDR1 MDHEN and CDR2 SYDVKM. At the survey level, the v3.0 immunoSEQ assay was run. What sequencing targeted per sample was 40,000-50,000 T-cell genomes. TCRdb's table, derived via immunoSEQ multiplex PCR, lists solely in-frame clones and lacks some. The sample includes under 50,000 clones, 86% of them seen just once. The material sequenced was unsorted PBMCs, taken just before starting antiretroviral therapy. The rearrangement uses TRBV28 and TRBJ2-3; a weak D match, TRBD1 (6 bases). The receptor was isolated from a woman in her late teens or twenties with HIV. The CDR3 DNA reads TGTGCCAGCAGTTTAGGACAGTGGATGGGAGATACGCAGTATTTT. Protein sequence: CASSLGQWMGDTQYF.